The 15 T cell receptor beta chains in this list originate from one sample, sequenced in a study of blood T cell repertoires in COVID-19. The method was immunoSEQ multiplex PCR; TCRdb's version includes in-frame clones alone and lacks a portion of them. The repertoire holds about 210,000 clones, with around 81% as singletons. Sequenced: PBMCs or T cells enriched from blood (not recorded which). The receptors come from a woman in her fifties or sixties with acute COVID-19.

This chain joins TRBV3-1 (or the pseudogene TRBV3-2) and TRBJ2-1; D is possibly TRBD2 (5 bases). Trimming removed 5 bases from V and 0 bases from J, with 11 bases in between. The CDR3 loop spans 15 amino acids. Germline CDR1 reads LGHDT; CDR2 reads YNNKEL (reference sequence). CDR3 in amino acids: CASSKSGDSYNEQFF. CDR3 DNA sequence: TGTGCCAGCAGCAAAAGCGGAGACTCCTACAATGAGCAGTTCTTC.

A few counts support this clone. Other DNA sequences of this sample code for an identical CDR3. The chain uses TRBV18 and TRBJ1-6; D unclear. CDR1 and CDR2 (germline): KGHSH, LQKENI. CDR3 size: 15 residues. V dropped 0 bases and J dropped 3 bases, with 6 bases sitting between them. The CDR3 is CASSPPGSYNSPLHF. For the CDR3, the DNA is TGTGCCAGCTCACCACCCGGGAGCTATAATTCACCCCTCCACTTT.

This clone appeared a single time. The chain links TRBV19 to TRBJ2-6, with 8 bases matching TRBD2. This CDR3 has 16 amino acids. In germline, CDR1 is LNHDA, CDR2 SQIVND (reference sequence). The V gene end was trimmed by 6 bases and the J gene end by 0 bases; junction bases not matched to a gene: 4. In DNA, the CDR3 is TGTGCCAGTAGGCGGGGGGCCAGCTCTGGGGCCAACGTCCTGACTTTC. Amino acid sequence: CASRRGASSGANVLTF.

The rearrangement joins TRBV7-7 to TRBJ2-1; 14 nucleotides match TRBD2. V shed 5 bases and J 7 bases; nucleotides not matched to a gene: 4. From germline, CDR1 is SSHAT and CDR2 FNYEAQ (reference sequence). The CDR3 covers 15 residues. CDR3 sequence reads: CASSPGLAGVNEQFF. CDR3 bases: TGTGCCAGCAGCCCGGGACTAGCGGGAGTAAATGAGCAGTTCTTC.

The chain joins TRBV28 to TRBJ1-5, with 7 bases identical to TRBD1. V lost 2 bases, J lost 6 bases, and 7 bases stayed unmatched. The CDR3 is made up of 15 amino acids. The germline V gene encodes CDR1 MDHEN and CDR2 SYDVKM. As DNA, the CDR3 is TGTGCCAGCAGTTTAGGGCAGGGGGGCACTCAGCCCCAGCATTTT. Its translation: CASSLGQGGTQPQHF.

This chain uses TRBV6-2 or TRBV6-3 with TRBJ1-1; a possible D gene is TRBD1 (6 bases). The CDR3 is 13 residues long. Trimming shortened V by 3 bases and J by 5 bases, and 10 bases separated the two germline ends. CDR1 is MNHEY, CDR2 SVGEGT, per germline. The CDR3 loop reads CASSYTGRTEAFF. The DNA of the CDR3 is TGTGCCAGCAGTTATACAGGGCGGACTGAAGCTTTCTTT.

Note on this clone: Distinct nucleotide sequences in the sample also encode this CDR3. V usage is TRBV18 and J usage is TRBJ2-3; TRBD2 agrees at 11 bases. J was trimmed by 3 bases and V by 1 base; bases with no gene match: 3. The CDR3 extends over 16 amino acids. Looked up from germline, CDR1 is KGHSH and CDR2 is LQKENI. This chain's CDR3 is CASSPLAGGRTDTQYF. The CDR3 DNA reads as TGTGCCAGCTCACCACTAGCGGGGGGGAGGACAGATACGCAGTATTTT.

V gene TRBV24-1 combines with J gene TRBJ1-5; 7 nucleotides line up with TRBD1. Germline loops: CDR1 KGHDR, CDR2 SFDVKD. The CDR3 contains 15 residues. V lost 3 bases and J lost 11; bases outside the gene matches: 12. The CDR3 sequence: CATSDDRVSISAQHF. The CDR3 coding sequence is TGTGCCACCAGTGATGACAGGGTCTCTATAAGTGCCCAGCATTTT.

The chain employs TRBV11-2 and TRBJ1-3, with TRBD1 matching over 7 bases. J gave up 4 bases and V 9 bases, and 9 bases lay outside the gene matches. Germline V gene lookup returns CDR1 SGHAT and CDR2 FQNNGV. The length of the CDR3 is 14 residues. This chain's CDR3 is CASALQGYGNTIYF. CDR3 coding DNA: TGTGCCAGTGCATTACAGGGGTACGGAAACACCATATATTTT.

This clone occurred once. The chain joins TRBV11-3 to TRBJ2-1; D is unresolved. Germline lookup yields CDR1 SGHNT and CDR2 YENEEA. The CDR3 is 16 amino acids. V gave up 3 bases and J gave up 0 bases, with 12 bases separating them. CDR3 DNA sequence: TGTGCCAGCAGCTTCTCGTCAGAACCCTCCTACAATGAGCAGTTCTTC. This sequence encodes CASSFSSEPSYNEQFF.

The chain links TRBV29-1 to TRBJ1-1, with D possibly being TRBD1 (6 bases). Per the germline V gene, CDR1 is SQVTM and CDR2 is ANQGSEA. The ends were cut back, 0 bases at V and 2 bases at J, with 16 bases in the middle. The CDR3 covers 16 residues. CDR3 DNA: TGCAGCGTTGAAGATTGGGGGCGGACACTTAACACTGAAGCTTTCTTT. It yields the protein CSVEDWGRTLNTEAFF.

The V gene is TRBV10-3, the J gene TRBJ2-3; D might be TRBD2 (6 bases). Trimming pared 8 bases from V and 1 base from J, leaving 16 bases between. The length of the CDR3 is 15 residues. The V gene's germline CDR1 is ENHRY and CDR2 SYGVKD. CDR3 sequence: CAISISGGGTDTQYF. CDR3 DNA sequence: TGTGCCATCTCTATTAGCGGCGGGGGCACAGATACGCAGTATTTT.

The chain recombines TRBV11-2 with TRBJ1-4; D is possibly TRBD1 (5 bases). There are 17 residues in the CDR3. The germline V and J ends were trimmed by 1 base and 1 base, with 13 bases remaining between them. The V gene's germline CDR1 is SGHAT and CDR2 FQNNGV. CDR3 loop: CASSLGGGRGTNEKLFF. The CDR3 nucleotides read TGTGCCAGCAGCTTAGGCGGGGGGAGAGGAACTAATGAAAAACTGTTTTTT.

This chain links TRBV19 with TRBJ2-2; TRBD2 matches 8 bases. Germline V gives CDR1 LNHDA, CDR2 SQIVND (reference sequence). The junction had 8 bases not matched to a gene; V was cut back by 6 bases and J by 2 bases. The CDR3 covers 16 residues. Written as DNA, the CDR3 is TGTGCCAGTAGCTCCGGCGGGGGGACCAACACCGGGGAGCTGTTTTTT. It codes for CASSSGGGTNTGELFF. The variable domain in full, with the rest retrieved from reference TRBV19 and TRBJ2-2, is DGGITQSPKYLFRKEGQNVTLSCEQNLNHDAMYWYRQDPGQGLRLIYYSQIVNDFQKGDIAEGYSVSREKKESFPLTVTSAQKNPTAFYLCASSSGGGTNTGELFFGEGSRLTVL.

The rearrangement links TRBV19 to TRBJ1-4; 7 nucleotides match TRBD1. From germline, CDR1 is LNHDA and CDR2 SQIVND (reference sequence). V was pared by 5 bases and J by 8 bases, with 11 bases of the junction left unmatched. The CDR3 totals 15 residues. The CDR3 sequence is CASSADRAAEEKLFF. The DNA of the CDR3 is TGTGCCAGTAGTGCCGACAGGGCGGCGGAAGAAAAACTGTTTTTT.